This T cell receptor (beta chain) was profiled in a study of cytomegalovirus exposure and HLA in healthy donors. This CDR3 is 14 amino acids long. Germline assignment: CDR1 MNHNS and CDR2 SASEGT. V was clipped by 6 bases and J by 0 bases, with 11 bases between them. This clone was seen more than once but under ten times. PCR involved 60 Vbeta and 13 Jbeta primers. Clones were read by immunoSEQ multiplex PCR, and TCRdb kept only the in-frame ones, dropping some. The sample shows under 150,000 clones, roughly four fifths of them seen only once. Sequencing was done on a sample of PBMCs. The source is a woman aged 18 to 35 in good health and CMV-seronegative. V usage is TRBV6-1 and J usage is TRBJ1-2, with D unresolved. Written as DNA, the CDR3 is TGTGCCAGCAGGGCGGGCGTAACTAACTATGGCTACACCTTC. Translating it yields CASRAGVTNYGYTF.